This record concerns one T cell receptor beta chain sequence. This record comes from a study of blood T cell repertoires in COVID-19. Looking at the study overall: Donors in the United States, Italy and Spain gave samples during acute or convalescent COVID-19.

Profiling relied on immunoSEQ multiplex PCR, and the TCRdb table lists in-frame clones only, not all of them. Counted here are hundreds of thousands of clones, around 88% occurring once; the ten biggest clones make up 8.8%. CDR1 and CDR2 from the germline V gene are SGHNT and YYREEE (reference sequence). Trimming took 3 bases from V and 6 from J; bases not matched to a gene: 11. This CDR3 has 16 residues. Cohort assignment relied on participant-reported clinical history. All recovered Cohort 3 donors got two negative PCRs, got clearance, or saw symptom resolution. The clonotype originates from a man aged 40-50 years who had recovered from COVID-19. The sample comprised PBMCs or T cells enriched from blood (not recorded which). This chain uses TRBV5-4 with TRBJ2-5, with 10 positions matching TRBD1. CDR3 DNA sequence: TGTGCCAGCAGCTCTCCGGACAGGGGGTCCGGTCAGACCCAGTACTTC. The encoded protein is CASSSPDRGSGQTQYF.